These 8 T cell receptor beta chains came from one sample sequenced in a study of blood T cells in healthy people across ages. Primed by a sample-barcoded 5' primer and a J-beta primer mix, a second PCR proceeded for 7 to 11 cycles. MiXCR, applied by TCRdb to the 5' RACE reads, yields one record per CDR3 protein. The sample comprises 1.5 million to 2 million distinct CDR3 sequences, over 25% of which are singletons, and over 7% rests with the top ten. Sample: blood. All receptors come from a woman in her twenties or thirties in good health.

This clonotype was detected only a few times. This sequence joins TRBV5-1 and TRBJ1-2; the D gene is possibly TRBD1 (6 bases). Germline values: CDR1 SGHRS, CDR2 YFSETQ. Trimming shortened V by 5 bases and J by 2 bases, and 19 bases separated the two germline ends. The CDR3 is 16 residues long. The CDR3 spells CASRRTVLAGNYGYTF. The CDR3 DNA reads TGCGCCAGCAGACGGACAGTCCTAGCGGGGAACTATGGCTACACCTTC.

This clonotype was seen a few times. The chain combines TRBV6-6 with TRBJ1-4; no firm D call. This CDR3 has 14 amino acids. CDR1 is MNHNY and CDR2 is SVGAGI in the germline V gene (reference sequence). Trimming took 0 bases from V and 7 from J, leaving 9 bases between them. The CDR3 loop reads CASSYSSKAEKLFF. The CDR3 DNA sequence: TGTGCCAGCAGTTACTCGTCCAAGGCTGAAAAACTGTTTTTT.

With regard to this clonotype: At one end, the junction sequence differs from germline, possibly due to a read error. The V and J genes are TRBV7-9 and TRBJ2-3, with 11 bases matching TRBD2. The CDR3 extends over 16 amino acids. In germline, CDR1 is SEHNR, CDR2 FQNEAQ (reference sequence). The CDR3 is CASSLGGTSGTDTPYF. The CDR3 coding sequence is TGTGCCAGCAGCTTAGGTGGGACTAGCGGCACAGATACGCCGTATTTT.

This clonotype was observed many times. The rearrangement links TRBV4-3 to TRBJ1-2; 7 positions agree with TRBD1. J lost 5 bases, V lost 3 bases, and 9 bases had no gene match. Germline lookup yields CDR1 LGHNA and CDR2 YSLEER. This CDR3 has 15 residues. DNA of the CDR3: TGCGCCAGCAGCCAGGCCCTGGACAGGCCTTATGGCTACACCTTC. The encoded protein is CASSQALDRPYGYTF.

This clonotype was detected only a few times. The CDR3 sequence: CASGPRTRDRSDGYTF. For the CDR3, the DNA is TGTGCCAGCGGCCCTAGGACGAGGGACAGGTCAGACGGCTACACCTTC. This chain uses TRBV12-3 or TRBV12-4 with TRBJ1-2; TRBD1 agrees at 8 bases. V lost 8 bases to trimming and J lost 8 bases; unmatched junction nucleotides: 19. This CDR3 has 16 residues.

The chain couples TRBV7-2 to TRBJ2-7, with 7 bases matching TRBD2. Germline V gene sequence: CDR1 SGHTA, CDR2 FQGNSA. V lost 5 bases, J lost 7 bases, and 17 bases stayed unmatched. This CDR3 is built from 16 residues. The CDR3 sequence is CASSLDVGGPYNEQYF. The CDR3 nucleotides read TGTGCCAGCAGCCTCGACGTGGGAGGGCCCTACAATGAGCAGTACTTC.

Only a few counts were recorded for this clonotype. The chain couples TRBV7-8 to TRBJ2-1, with D perhaps TRBD2 (5 bases). CDR1 and CDR2 (germline): SGHVS, FQNEAQ. The CDR3 extends over 14 amino acids. V was shortened by 2 bases and J by 9 bases, with 14 bases between the two germline ends. This chain's CDR3 is CASSLLAPKAEQFF. In nucleotides, the CDR3 is TGTGCCAGCAGCTTACTAGCCCCCAAGGCTGAGCAGTTCTTC.

This clonotype was found many times. The rearrangement uses TRBV12-3 or TRBV12-4 and TRBJ2-7; D gene uncertain. V was cut by 6 bases and J by 5 bases, with 8 bases left in between. The CDR3 has 11 residues. For the CDR3, the DNA is TGTGCCAGCAGCTTCTTCAACGAGCAGTACTTC. It encodes CASSFFNEQYF.